What follows are 10 T cell receptor beta chains derived from one specimen sequenced in a study of molecular identifiers for immune sequencing clone quantification. TCRdb reprocessed the PCR reads via MiXCR and lists one record per CDR3 protein. In the table there are roughly 320,000 distinct CDR3 sequences, roughly 24% of which are singletons. The sample taken for sequencing was naive CD8+ T cells from blood, with Jurkat cell RNA spiked in. The subset here: FACS-sorted CD8+CD4-CCR7+CD45RA+ naive T cells. The receptors come from a human donor in good health. Some libraries in this study had Jurkat cell RNA spiked in.

The genes are TRBV11-2 and TRBJ1-4; 8 nucleotides line up with TRBD1. The CDR3 has 19 residues. From germline, CDR1 is SGHAT and CDR2 FQNNGV. J lost 0 bases, V lost 6 bases, and 15 bases had no gene match. Here the CDR3 DNA reads TGTGCCAGCAGTCAACCCGTGGGGACAGGCCTTTCAACTAATGAAAAACTGTTTTTT. Residues: CASSQPVGTGLSTNEKLFF.

A word on this clonotype: A much larger clone is a single base away; this may be a read error. J is TRBJ1-1 and V is TRBV14, with D hard to call. CDR3 size: 13 residues. Germline loops: CDR1 SGHDN, CDR2 FVKESK. In nucleotides, the CDR3 is TGTGCCAGCAGCCAAGTGGGGTACACTGGAGCTTTCTTT. It encodes CASSQVGYTGAFF.

Regarding this clonotype: The conserved closing phenylalanine or tryptophan is absent in this CDR3, likely reflecting a read error. The chain uses TRBV12-5 and TRBJ2-6; 8 bases align to TRBD1. The CDR3 runs 17 residues. Per the germline V gene, CDR1 is LGHNT and CDR2 is FRNRAP. V shed 5 bases and J 1 base; nucleotides not matched to a gene: 7. DNA of the CDR3: TGTGCTAGTGGTGGACAGGGAGGTTCGTCTGGGGCCAACGTCCTGACTCTC. Protein: CASGGQGGSSGANVLTL.

Concerning this clonotype: A clone one base away is much larger, so this may be a read error. The chain combines TRBV4-2 with TRBJ1-1; D perhaps matches TRBD1 (5 bases). The length of the CDR3 is 16 residues. Germline V lookup: CDR1 LGHNA, CDR2 YNFKEQ. V was cut by 0 bases and J by 7 bases, with 18 bases left in between. CDR3 in DNA: TGTGCCAGCAGCCAAGATTTGGCAGGGCGGTATGGTGAAGCTTTCTTT. This codes for CASSQDLAGRYGEAFF.

This clonotype has a count of ten or more. V is TRBV7-6 and J is TRBJ2-2; D is perhaps TRBD2 (6 bases). Looked up from germline, CDR1 is SGHVS and CDR2 is FNYEAQ. Trimming took 4 bases from V and 3 from J, leaving 9 bases between them. The CDR3 contains 14 residues. CDR3 residues: CASSSLADTGELFF. CDR3 sequence (DNA): TGTGCCAGCAGCTCACTAGCAGACACCGGGGAGCTGTTTTTT.

In the case of this clonotype: One end of the junction does not line up with germline, which may come from a read error. The rearrangement joins TRBV20-1 to TRBJ2-3; the D gene is possibly TRBD1 (5 bases). The germline V gene encodes CDR1 DFQATT and CDR2 SNEGSKA (reference sequence). This CDR3 has 17 amino acids. The CDR3 loop reads CSAREELGYRGTGTQYF. CDR3 bases: TGCAGTGCTAGAGAGGAATTGGGTTACCGAGGCACAGGTACGCAGTATTTT.

The chain carries TRBV7-9 and TRBJ2-7; D may match TRBD1 or TRBD2 (5 bases each). Trimming removed 5 bases from V and 9 bases from J, with 17 bases in between. The germline V gene has CDR1 SEHNR and CDR2 FQNEAQ (reference sequence). CDR3 length: 13 residues. CDR3 in DNA: TGTGCCAGCAGCCCCGGGGCTAGTGCGTGGCAGTACTTC. It is translated as CASSPGASAWQYF. Drawing the rest from reference TRBV7-9 and TRBJ2-7, the complete variable domain is DTGVSQNPRHKITKRGQNVTFRCDPISEHNRLYWYRQTLGQGPEFLTYFQNEAQLEKSRLLSDRFSAERPKGSFSTLEIQRTEQGDSAMYLCASSPGASAWQYFGPGTRLTVT.

This clonotype occurred many times. This chain uses TRBV4-1 with TRBJ2-2; D is ambiguous. The germline CDR1 and CDR2 sequences are MGHRA and YSYEKL. The CDR3 sequence is 14 residues long. Trimming left V 4 bases short and J 5 bases short, with 11 bases between. CDR3 nucleotide sequence: TGCGCCAGCAGCCTCCGACTTCCTACCGGGGAGCTGTTTTTT. Amino acid sequence: CASSLRLPTGELFF.

This clonotype was detected a few times. The rearrangement uses TRBV7-3 and TRBJ2-2; a possible D gene is TRBD2 (5 bases). Trimming took off 0 bases at V and 5 bases at J, with 16 bases between the two ends. This CDR3 comprises 17 residues. Germline CDR1 and CDR2: SGHTA and FQGTGA. For the CDR3, the DNA is TGTGCCAGCAGCTTAACGCGGGCTGATCCCTTGACCGGGGAGCTGTTTTTT. This codes for CASSLTRADPLTGELFF.

The V gene is TRBV3-1, the J gene TRBJ1-3, with unresolved D. There are 13 residues in the CDR3. V was clipped by 5 bases and J by 4 bases, with 9 bases between them. Germline CDR1 LGHDT, CDR2 YNNKEL (reference sequence). The CDR3 region has the DNA TGTGCCAGCAGCACGGCGGGCGGAAACACCATATATTTT. It yields the protein CASSTAGGNTIYF.